Sequencing of this T cell receptor beta chain was carried out in a study of T cell responses to AZD1222 COVID-19 vaccine. Broader study findings: Reportedly, nearly half of unique spike TCRs recognized epitopes outside B.1.351/B.1.1.7 mutations. Elevations in Spike-specific TCR breadth and depth followed administration of two AZD1222 doses. In a largely white British group with more females than males, clonal diversity was possibly underestimated. The repertoires were collected only after the peak T cell response.

This clone was recorded only once. The antigen remains undetermined. Repertoires were generated with immunoSEQ multiplex PCR, while TCRdb's copy carries only in-frame clones and drops some. The table shows tens of thousands of clones, with over 65% occurring only once. J lost 3 bases, V lost 4 bases, and 5 bases had no gene match. The CDR3 contains 15 residues. The germline V gene encodes CDR1 LGHDT and CDR2 YNNKEL (reference sequence). The chain employs TRBV3-1 (or the pseudogene TRBV3-2) and TRBJ2-2; TRBD1 agrees at 7 bases. Specimen: peripheral blood, collected on day 0 of AZD1222 vaccination. This TCR was sampled from an adult in good health. The CDR3 reads CASSLRTGDTGELFF. DNA of the CDR3: TGTGCCAGCAGCCTCAGGACAGGAGACACCGGGGAGCTGTTTTTT.